Below, 26 T cell receptor beta chains from the same sample are listed, as sequenced in a study of graft-versus-host responses after intestinal transplantation. This table comes from immunoSEQ multiplex PCR, and its TCRdb copy is limited to in-frame clones, with some not included. The sample holds 15,000 to 20,000 clones, roughly four fifths seen once. The sequences come from PBMCs, collected 14 days after transplant. The receptors were gathered from a human patient who received an intestinal transplant, so some T cells may come from the graft donor.

This rearrangement joins TRBV5-6 to TRBJ2-3; perhaps TRBD1 as D (6 bases). The V and J ends lost 3 bases and 5 bases respectively, with 19 bases between them. CDR1 and CDR2 (germline): SGHDT, YYEEEE. The CDR3 totals 16 residues. The CDR3 sequence: CASSSIGQFMGDTQYF. CDR3 in DNA: TGTGCCAGCAGCTCCATTGGACAGTTCATGGGAGATACGCAGTATTTT. Full variable domain (outside the CDR3, taken from reference TRBV5-6 and TRBJ2-3): DAGVTQSPTHLIKTRGQQVTLRCSPKSGHDTVSWYQQALGQGPQFIFQYYEEEERQRGNFPDRFSGHQFPNYSSELNVNALLLGDSALYLCASSSIGQFMGDTQYFGPGTRLTVL.

The sample holds one count of this clone. V and J are TRBV6-5 and TRBJ2-7; 13 bases map to TRBD2. The germline V gene encodes CDR1 MNHEY and CDR2 SVGAGI. With 7 bases clipped from V and 5 bases from J, the junction kept 2 bases outside the gene matches. The CDR3 is made up of 13 amino acids. DNA of the CDR3: TGTGCCAGCATCGGACTAGCGGGAGACGAGCAGTACTTC. Its protein is CASIGLAGDEQYF.

The rearrangement links TRBV11-2 to TRBJ2-7; the D is unclear. The V end was cut by 1 base, the J end by 1 base, with 2 bases between. Germline V gene data show CDR1 as SGHAT and CDR2 as FQNNGV. The CDR3 is 12 residues long. CDR3 nucleotides: TGTGCCAGCAGCTTAGCGTCCTACGAGCAGTACTTC. This encodes CASSLASYEQYF.

The chain combines TRBV5-1 with TRBJ1-3; D is perhaps TRBD1 (6 bases). V was pared by 2 bases and J by 8 bases, with 14 bases between. The CDR3 has 14 residues. CDR1 SGHRS and CDR2 YFSETQ come from the germline V gene. In nucleotides, the CDR3 is TGCGCCAGCAGCTTACAGGGTGAAGGGGACACCATATATTTT. It codes for CASSLQGEGDTIYF.

Only one count was recorded for this clone. The chain couples TRBV15 to TRBJ1-1, with D perhaps matching TRBD1 (5 bases). This CDR3 region has 16 residues. The V gene lost 3 bases and the J gene lost 1 base, with 15 bases spanning the gap. The germline gives CDR1 LNHNV, CDR2 YYDKDF (reference sequence). CDR3 in amino acids: CATSRTPDGTNTEAFF. The DNA for the CDR3 is TGTGCCACCAGCAGGACCCCCGACGGGACGAACACTGAAGCTTTCTTT.

The chain employs TRBV5-6 and TRBJ2-5, with D perhaps matching TRBD2 (5 bases). CDR1 and CDR2 from the germline V gene are SGHDT and YYEEEE. V was shortened by 4 bases and J by 1 base, with 14 bases between the two germline ends. The CDR3 is 15 residues long. The CDR3 protein is CASSDPGLFQETQYF. DNA of the CDR3: TGTGCCAGCAGCGATCCCGGACTCTTCCAAGAGACCCAGTACTTC.

J is TRBJ1-1 and V is TRBV5-1; D is unclear. Germline V gene data show CDR1 as SGHRS and CDR2 as YFSETQ. V was shortened by 4 bases and J by 3 bases, with 10 bases between the two germline ends. The CDR3 consists of 13 residues. The chain's CDR3 is CASSPGRDTEAFF. CDR3 in DNA: TGCGCCAGCAGCCCCGGGCGGGACACTGAAGCTTTCTTT.

The rearrangement links TRBV7-9 to TRBJ2-7; D is possibly TRBD2 (7 bases). V dropped 9 bases and J dropped 0 bases, with 15 bases sitting between them. CDR3 size: 14 residues. Germline V lookup: CDR1 SEHNR, CDR2 FQNEAQ (reference sequence). DNA for the CDR3: TGTGCCAGTCGGGGGGCCGGTAACTCCTACGAGCAGTACTTC. Protein: CASRGAGNSYEQYF.

CDR3 sequence: CASSSTGGSGNTIYF. The CDR3 coding sequence is TGCGCCAGCAGTTCCACAGGGGGCTCTGGAAACACCATATATTTT. The gene calls are TRBV10-1 and TRBJ1-3; 8 bases are shared with TRBD1. The CDR3 totals 15 residues. Per the germline V gene, CDR1 is WNHNN and CDR2 is SYGVQD (reference sequence). Trimming cost V 5 bases and J 0 bases; bases outside gene matches: 3.

V is TRBV4-1 and J is TRBJ2-5; D uncertain. The CDR3 loop spans 13 amino acids. Germline V gene lookup returns CDR1 MGHRA and CDR2 YSYEKL. V gave up 6 bases and J gave up 2 bases, with 10 bases separating them. CDR3 in DNA: TGCGCCAGCAGTCCTCAATCGCAAGAGACCCAGTACTTC. It yields the protein CASSPQSQETQYF.

This chain uses TRBV10-2 with TRBJ2-7; D is undetermined. CDR1 and CDR2 (germline): WSHSY, SAAADI. This CDR3 is built from 12 residues. V dropped 3 bases and J dropped 3 bases, with 6 bases sitting between them. In nucleotides, the CDR3 is TGCGCCAGCAGTGATATCCACTACGAGCAGTACTTC. This sequence encodes CASSDIHYEQYF.

CDR3 DNA: TGTGCCAGCAGCTCGTCACTAGCGGGAGCATTGGAGACCCAGTACTTC. As protein: CASSSSLAGALETQYF. The V gene is TRBV7-6, the J gene TRBJ2-5, with TRBD2 identical over 11 bases. Losses at the gene ends were 4 bases for V and 5 bases for J; bases not matched to a gene: 9. Per germline, CDR1 SGHVS and CDR2 FNYEAQ. CDR3 length: 16 residues.

The chain couples TRBV7-9 to TRBJ2-2; D is possibly TRBD1 or TRBD2 (5 bases each). Trimming took 8 bases from V and 6 from J, leaving 7 bases between them. The CDR3 sequence is 11 residues long. Germline assignment: CDR1 SEHNR and CDR2 FQNEAQ (reference sequence). The CDR3 sequence is CASGGAGELFF. The CDR3, as DNA: TGTGCCAGCGGGGGAGCCGGGGAGCTGTTTTTT.

J is TRBJ2-3 and V is TRBV6-1, with 9 nucleotides matching TRBD2. J was trimmed by 2 bases and V by 3 bases; bases with no gene match: 0. Germline V gene lookup returns CDR1 MNHNS and CDR2 SASEGT. CDR3 size: 14 residues. The CDR3: CASSEGLATDTQYF. The CDR3 DNA follows: TGTGCCAGCAGTGAGGGACTAGCCACAGATACGCAGTATTTT.

This clone was counted once. At one end, the junction sequence differs from germline, possibly due to a read error. The gene calls are TRBV14 and TRBJ2-7, with D possibly being TRBD2 (5 bases). In germline, CDR1 is SGHDN, CDR2 FVKESK. The CDR3 runs 16 residues. The CDR3 nucleotides read TGTGCCAGCAGCAAAGATACGGGGAAGGATTCCTACGAGCAGTACTTC. It encodes CASSKDTGKDSYEQYF.

The chain joins TRBV6-4 to TRBJ2-1; 13 bases fit TRBD2. The V and J ends lost 4 bases and 6 bases, in that order; junction bases with no gene match: 3. This CDR3 region has 15 residues. Germline V CDR1 and CDR2: MRHNA, SNTAGT. As DNA, the CDR3 is TGTGCCAGCAGTGGTACTAGCGGGGGGGCCAATGAGCAGTTCTTC. Its protein is CASSGTSGGANEQFF.

The gene calls are TRBV29-1 and TRBJ2-5; no clear D gene. V was pared by 7 bases and J by 5 bases, with 8 bases between. The CDR3 has 10 amino acids. Germline V CDR1 and CDR2: SQVTM, ANQGSEA. CDR3 amino acids: CSDETETQYF. The CDR3, as DNA: TGCAGCGATGAGACCGAGACCCAGTACTTC.

The rearrangement links TRBV4-1 to TRBJ1-4; 8 bases are a match to TRBD1. This CDR3 comprises 19 residues. V trimming: 4 bases; J trimming: 0 bases; junction bases outside the gene matches: 13. Germline V gene data show CDR1 as MGHRA and CDR2 as YSYEKL. CDR3 loop: CASSPSRGRLEATNEKLFF. The CDR3 DNA reads as TGCGCCAGCAGCCCCTCCAGGGGGCGTTTGGAAGCAACTAATGAAAAACTGTTTTTT.

As to this clone: The junction departs from the called germline gene at one end, perhaps through a read error. The chain is built from TRBV9 and TRBJ1-1; D unresolved. There are 13 residues in the CDR3. From germline, CDR1 is SGDLS and CDR2 YYNGEE. As DNA, the CDR3 is TGTGCCGGCAGCTTTCGACCCGACACTGAAGCTTTCTTT. Translation: CAGSFRPDTEAFF.

V usage is TRBV5-6 and J usage is TRBJ1-1, with 7 bases fitting TRBD1. This CDR3 has 14 amino acids. Per the germline V gene, CDR1 is SGHDT and CDR2 is YYEEEE. The V segment lost 4 bases and the J segment 5 bases; nucleotides outside the gene matches: 8. CDR3 DNA: TGTGCCAGCAGCCTCCCGACAGGGATAACTGAAGCTTTCTTT. Translating gives CASSLPTGITEAFF.

The chain recombines TRBV27 with TRBJ1-2; D is undetermined. The CDR3 length is 15 residues. CDR1 is MNHEY and CDR2 is SMNVEV in the germline V gene (reference sequence). Between the trimmed V and J ends, which lost 6 bases and 3 bases, there was a span of 17 bases. The CDR3 spells CASSSLVRVDYGYTF. The CDR3, as DNA: TGTGCCAGCAGCAGTTTAGTAAGGGTCGACTATGGCTACACCTTC.

The genes are TRBV5-6 and TRBJ2-7, with D possibly matching TRBD1 (6 bases). The CDR3 extends over 15 amino acids. V was trimmed by 7 bases and J by 2 bases, leaving 19 bases between them. CDR1 SGHDT and CDR2 YYEEEE come from the germline V gene. The CDR3: CASSSFGDIPYEQYF. The CDR3, as DNA: TGTGCCAGCTCGTCCTTCGGGGACATTCCCTACGAGCAGTACTTC.

The chain recombines TRBV18 with TRBJ1-1; TRBD1 is a possible D gene (5 bases). The germline V and J ends were trimmed by 2 bases and 4 bases, with 20 bases remaining between them. CDR1 and CDR2 (germline): KGHSH, LQKENI. CDR3 length: 17 amino acids. The CDR3 protein is CASSPEPLGVRGTEAFF. CDR3 sequence (DNA): TGTGCCAGCTCACCAGAGCCCTTAGGGGTGAGGGGCACTGAAGCTTTCTTT.

The gene calls are TRBV29-1 and TRBJ2-7; D might be TRBD2 (5 bases). Trimming took 0 bases from V and 6 from J, leaving 6 bases between them. This CDR3 is 11 amino acids long. The germline CDR1 and CDR2 sequences are SQVTM and ANQGSEA. CDR3 residues: CSVEELGEQYF. CDR3 nucleotide sequence: TGCAGCGTTGAAGAACTAGGCGAGCAGTACTTC.

The chain employs TRBV27 and TRBJ2-7; D uncertain. Trimming stripped 5 bases from V and 5 bases from J, with 13 bases between. This CDR3 region has 13 residues. Looked up from germline, CDR1 is MNHEY and CDR2 is SMNVEV (reference sequence). In DNA form, the CDR3 reads TGTGCCAGCAGTAGGTTGGGTTCGGACGAGCAGTACTTC. Translated: CASSRLGSDEQYF.

The J gene is TRBJ1-1, the V gene TRBV2; 9 nucleotides match TRBD1. Germline V lookup: CDR1 SNHLY, CDR2 FYNNEI. Losses at the gene ends were 6 bases for V and 1 base for J; bases not matched to a gene: 9. The CDR3 extends over 16 amino acids. The CDR3 region is CASSPRTGEGNTEAFF. The CDR3 region has the DNA TGTGCCAGCAGCCCTCGGACAGGGGAGGGGAACACTGAAGCTTTCTTT.